One and the same sample provided the 5 T cell receptor beta chains below, sequenced in a study of cytomegalovirus exposure and HLA in healthy donors. The primer mix had 60 Vbeta and 13 Jbeta primers. Clones were read by immunoSEQ multiplex PCR, and TCRdb kept only the in-frame ones, dropping some. The data include roughly 80,000 clones; the top ten clones carry roughly 13%. Sequencing used PBMCs. Receptor source: a man aged 50 to 60 in good health and CMV-seropositive.

The rearrangement links TRBV4-1 to TRBJ2-1; 12 bases match TRBD2. CDR1 and CDR2 (germline): MGHRA, YSYEKL. There are 17 residues in the CDR3. V dropped 2 bases and J dropped 5; count of bases not matched to a gene: 7. The CDR3 bases are TGCGCCAGCAGCCAACTACGGACTAGCGGGATTAACAATGAGCAGTTCTTC. Translating it yields CASSQLRTSGINNEQFF.

The chain couples TRBV5-6 to TRBJ1-1, with TRBD1 as a possible D gene (5 bases). The V and J ends lost 3 bases and 4 bases respectively, with 16 bases between them. The CDR3 is 15 residues long. The germline CDR1 and CDR2 sequences are SGHDT and YYEEEE. The CDR3 DNA reads TGTGCCAGCAGCTCCGGGACTGAGGGGTTCACTGAAGCTTTCTTT. The encoded protein is CASSSGTEGFTEAFF.

This chain joins TRBV4-1 and TRBJ1-1; D gene ambiguous. The germline V and J ends were trimmed by 7 bases and 1 base, with 10 bases remaining between them. Germline-derived CDR1 and CDR2 are MGHRA and YSYEKL. CDR3 length: 13 amino acids. CDR3 protein: CASKRVGNTEAFF. The CDR3 nucleotides read TGCGCCAGCAAGAGGGTGGGGAACACTGAAGCTTTCTTT.

The V gene is TRBV27, the J gene TRBJ2-3; D gene unclear. This CDR3 is built from 13 residues. Trimming took off 7 bases at V and 5 bases at J, with 13 bases between the two ends. CDR1 is MNHEY, CDR2 SMNVEV, per germline (reference sequence). Written as DNA, the CDR3 is TGTGCCAGCACTACCCGGGTTCTAGATACGCAGTATTTT. It codes for CASTTRVLDTQYF.

Worth noting for this clone: Relative to the germline gene, one junction end is altered; a read error may explain this. The same CDR3 is also encoded by other DNA sequences in this sample. This sequence joins TRBV5-3 and TRBJ1-1; D not certain. TRBV5-3 is designated an ORF whose function remains uncertain. This CDR3 region has 13 residues. The CDR3 DNA is TGTGCCCGAAGCCGGGGAGGAACCACTGAAGCTTTCTTT. Translation: CARSRGGTTEAFF.